The clone carrying this T cell receptor (beta chain) was seen only a few times. The antigen remains undetermined. These data belong to a study of identical twins. The cDNA had a unique molecular identifier and a template-switch universal primer site. In TCRdb, the 5' RACE reads were re-called with MiXCR into one record per CDR3 protein. The repertoire includes about 890,000 distinct CDR3 sequences, around 12% of them detected once, and 1.5% to 2% sits in the top ten. Whole-study results and caveats: Within twin pairs, the out-of-frame alpha sequences they shared showed excess low generation probability. In monozygotic twins, models underestimated the sharing of out-of-frame TCR alpha.

The CDR3 has 14 residues. Trimming shortened V by 0 bases and J by 10 bases, and 13 bases separated the two germline ends. Germline V gene sequence: CDR1 SGHVS, CDR2 FNYEAQ. This sample was shared with a second study, whose subject was yellow fever vaccine responses in identical twins. As reported in that work: After vaccination, twins' T cell response reportedly seemed partly convergent, partly personalized.

Sequencing was done on a sample of PBMCs. The receptor was isolated from a woman between 18 and 29 years old in good health. The chain carries TRBV7-6 and TRBJ2-1; D is unclear. Here the CDR3 reads CASSLASQTNEQFF. The CDR3 DNA reads TGTGCCAGCAGCTTAGCGTCACAGACAAACGAGCAGTTCTTC.